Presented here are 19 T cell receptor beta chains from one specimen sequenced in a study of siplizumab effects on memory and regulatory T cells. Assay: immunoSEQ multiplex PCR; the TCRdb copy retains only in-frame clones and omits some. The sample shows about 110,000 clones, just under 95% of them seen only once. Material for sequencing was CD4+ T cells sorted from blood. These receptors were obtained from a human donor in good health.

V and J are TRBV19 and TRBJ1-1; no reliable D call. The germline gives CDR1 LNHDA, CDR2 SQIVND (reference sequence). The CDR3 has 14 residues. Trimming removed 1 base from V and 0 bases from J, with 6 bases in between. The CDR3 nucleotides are TGTGCCAGTAGTATAGGGATGATGAACACTGAAGCTTTCTTT. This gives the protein CASSIGMMNTEAFF.

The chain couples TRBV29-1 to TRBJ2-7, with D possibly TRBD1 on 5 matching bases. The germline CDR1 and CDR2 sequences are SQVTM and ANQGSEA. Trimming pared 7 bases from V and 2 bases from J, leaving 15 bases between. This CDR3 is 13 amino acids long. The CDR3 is CSAILDRTYEQYF. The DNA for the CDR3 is TGCAGCGCAATCCTCGACAGAACCTACGAGCAGTACTTC.

The CDR3 DNA follows: TGCGCCAGCAGCTTTAGCGGGGGGGCAGATACGCAGTATTTT. Translated, it gives CASSFSGGADTQYF. The chain is built from TRBV5-1 and TRBJ2-3; 11 bases agree with TRBD2. V was pared by 2 bases and J by 4 bases, with 0 bases of the junction left unmatched. The length of the CDR3 is 14 residues. Germline CDR1 SGHRS, CDR2 YFSETQ.

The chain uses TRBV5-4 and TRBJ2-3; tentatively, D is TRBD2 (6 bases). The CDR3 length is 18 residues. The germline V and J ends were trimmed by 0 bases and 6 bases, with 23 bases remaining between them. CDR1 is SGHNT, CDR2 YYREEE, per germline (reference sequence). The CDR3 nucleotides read TGTGCCAGCAGCTTGGCCATGAGAAGCGGGTTGATTGGGGATACGCAGTATTTT. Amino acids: CASSLAMRSGLIGDTQYF.

CDR3 loop: CASSLGSGSGETQYF. The CDR3 region has the DNA TGCGCCAGCAGCTTGGGTAGCGGGAGTGGAGAGACCCAGTACTTC. The chain couples TRBV5-1 to TRBJ2-5, with 9 bases lining up with TRBD2. Germline V lookup: CDR1 SGHRS, CDR2 YFSETQ. Losses at the gene ends were 0 bases for V and 4 bases for J; bases not matched to a gene: 4. CDR3 length equals 15 residues.

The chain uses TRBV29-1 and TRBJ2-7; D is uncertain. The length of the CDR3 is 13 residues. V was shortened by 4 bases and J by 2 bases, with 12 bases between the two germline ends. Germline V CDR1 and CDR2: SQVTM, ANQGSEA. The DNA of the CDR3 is TGCAGCGTTGTGGGCAGTTTAACCTACGAGCAGTACTTC. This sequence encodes CSVVGSLTYEQYF.

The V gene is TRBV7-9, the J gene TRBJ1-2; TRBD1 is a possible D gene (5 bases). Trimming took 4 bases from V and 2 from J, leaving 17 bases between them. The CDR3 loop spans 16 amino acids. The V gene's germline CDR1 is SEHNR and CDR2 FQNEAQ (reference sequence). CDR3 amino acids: CASSWGGERTNYGYTF. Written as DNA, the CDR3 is TGTGCCAGCAGCTGGGGCGGAGAGAGAACAAACTATGGCTACACCTTC.

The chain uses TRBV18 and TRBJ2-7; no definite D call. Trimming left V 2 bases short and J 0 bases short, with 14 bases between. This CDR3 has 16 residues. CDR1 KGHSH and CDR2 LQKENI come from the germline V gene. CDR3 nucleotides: TGTGCCAGCTCACCAGGTATAGGTTACAGCTCCTACGAGCAGTACTTC. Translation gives CASSPGIGYSSYEQYF.

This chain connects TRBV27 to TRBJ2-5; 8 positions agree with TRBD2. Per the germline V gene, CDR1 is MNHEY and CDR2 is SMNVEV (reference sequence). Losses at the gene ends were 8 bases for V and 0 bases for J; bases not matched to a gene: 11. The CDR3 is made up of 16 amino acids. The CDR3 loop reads CASRSTSVSYQETQYF. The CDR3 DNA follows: TGTGCCAGCCGTTCGACTAGCGTGTCGTACCAAGAGACCCAGTACTTC.

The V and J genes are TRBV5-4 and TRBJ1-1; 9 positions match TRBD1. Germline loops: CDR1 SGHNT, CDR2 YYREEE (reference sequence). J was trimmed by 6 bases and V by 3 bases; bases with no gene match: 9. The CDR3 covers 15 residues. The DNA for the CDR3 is TGTGCCAGCAGCTGGGATTACAGGGGGCTCGCTGAAGCTTTCTTT. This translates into CASSWDYRGLAEAFF.

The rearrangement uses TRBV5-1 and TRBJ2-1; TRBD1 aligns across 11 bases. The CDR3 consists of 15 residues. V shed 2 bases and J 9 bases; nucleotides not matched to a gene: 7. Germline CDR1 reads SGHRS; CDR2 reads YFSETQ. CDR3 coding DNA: TGCGCCAGCAGCTTTTTAGGACAGGGGGCAGGTGAGCAGTTCTTC. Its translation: CASSFLGQGAGEQFF.

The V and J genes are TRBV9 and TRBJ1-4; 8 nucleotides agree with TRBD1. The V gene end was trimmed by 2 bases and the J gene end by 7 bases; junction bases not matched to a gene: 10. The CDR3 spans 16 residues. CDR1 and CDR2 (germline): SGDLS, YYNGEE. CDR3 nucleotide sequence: TGTGCCAGCAGCGTCGGGACAGGATTAACCCTTGAAAAACTGTTTTTT. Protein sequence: CASSVGTGLTLEKLFF. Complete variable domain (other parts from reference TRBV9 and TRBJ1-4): DSGVTQTPKHLITATGQRVTLRCSPRSGDLSVYWYQQSLDQGLQFLIQYYNGEERAKGNILERFSAQQFPDLHSELNLSSLELGDSALYFCASSVGTGLTLEKLFFGSGTQLSVL.

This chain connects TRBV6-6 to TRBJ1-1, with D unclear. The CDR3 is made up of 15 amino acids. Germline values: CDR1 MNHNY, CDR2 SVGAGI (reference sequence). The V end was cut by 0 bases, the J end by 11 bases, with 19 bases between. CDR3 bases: TGTGCCAGCAGTTACTCGAGTTCTCGGACCGAACGCGCTTTCTTT. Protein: CASSYSSSRTERAFF.

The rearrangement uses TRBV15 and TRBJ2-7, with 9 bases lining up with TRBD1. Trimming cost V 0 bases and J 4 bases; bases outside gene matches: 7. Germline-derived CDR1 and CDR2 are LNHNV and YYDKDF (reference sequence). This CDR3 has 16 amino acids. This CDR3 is CATSRDKGQGGYEQYF. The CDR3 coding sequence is TGTGCCACCAGCAGAGATAAGGGACAGGGAGGATACGAGCAGTACTTC.

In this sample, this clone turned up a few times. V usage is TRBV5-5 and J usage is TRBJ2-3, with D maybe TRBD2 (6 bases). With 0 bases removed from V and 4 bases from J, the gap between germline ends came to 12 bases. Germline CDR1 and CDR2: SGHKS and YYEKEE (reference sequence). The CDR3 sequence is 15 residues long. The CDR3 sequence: CASSLDGSGSDTQYF. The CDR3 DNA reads TGTGCCAGCAGCTTGGACGGGAGTGGTTCAGATACGCAGTATTTT. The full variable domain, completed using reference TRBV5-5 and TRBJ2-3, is DAGVTQSPTHLIKTRGQQVTLRCSPISGHKSVSWYQQVLGQGPQFIFQYYEKEERGRGNFPDRFSARQFPNYSSELNVNALLLGDSALYLCASSLDGSGSDTQYFGPGTRLTVL.

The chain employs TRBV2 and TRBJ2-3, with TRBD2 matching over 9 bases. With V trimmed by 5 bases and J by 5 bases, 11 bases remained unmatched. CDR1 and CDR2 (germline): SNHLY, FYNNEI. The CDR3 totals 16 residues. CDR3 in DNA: TGTGCCAGCAGTTCTCCCGGGACTAGCTCAAGAGATACGCAGTATTTT. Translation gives CASSSPGTSSRDTQYF.

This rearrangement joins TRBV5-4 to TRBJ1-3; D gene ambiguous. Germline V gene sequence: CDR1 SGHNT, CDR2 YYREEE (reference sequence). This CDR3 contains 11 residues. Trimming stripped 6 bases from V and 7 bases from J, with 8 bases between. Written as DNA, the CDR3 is TGTGCCAGCAAAAGTATGAACACCATATATTTT. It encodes CASKSMNTIYF. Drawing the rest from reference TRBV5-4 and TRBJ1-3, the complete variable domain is ETGVTQSPTHLIKTRGQQVTLRCSSQSGHNTVSWYQQALGQGPQFIFQYYREEENGRGNFPPRFSGLQFPNYSSELNVNALELDDSALYLCASKSMNTIYFGEGSWLTVV.

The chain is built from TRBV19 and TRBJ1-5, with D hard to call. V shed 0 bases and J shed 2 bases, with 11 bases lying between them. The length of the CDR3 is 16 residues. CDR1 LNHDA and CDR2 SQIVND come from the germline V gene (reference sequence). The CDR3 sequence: CASSIERSRGNQPQHF. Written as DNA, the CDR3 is TGTGCCAGTAGTATAGAAAGGAGTAGGGGCAATCAGCCCCAGCATTTT.

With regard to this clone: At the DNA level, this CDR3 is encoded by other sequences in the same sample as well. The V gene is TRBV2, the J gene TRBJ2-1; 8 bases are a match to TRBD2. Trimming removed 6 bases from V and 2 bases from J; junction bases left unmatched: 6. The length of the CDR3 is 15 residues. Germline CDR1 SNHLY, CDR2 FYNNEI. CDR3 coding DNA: TGTGCCAGCAGGGCACTAGCGGTTGCCTACAATGAGCAGTTCTTC. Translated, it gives CASRALAVAYNEQFF.